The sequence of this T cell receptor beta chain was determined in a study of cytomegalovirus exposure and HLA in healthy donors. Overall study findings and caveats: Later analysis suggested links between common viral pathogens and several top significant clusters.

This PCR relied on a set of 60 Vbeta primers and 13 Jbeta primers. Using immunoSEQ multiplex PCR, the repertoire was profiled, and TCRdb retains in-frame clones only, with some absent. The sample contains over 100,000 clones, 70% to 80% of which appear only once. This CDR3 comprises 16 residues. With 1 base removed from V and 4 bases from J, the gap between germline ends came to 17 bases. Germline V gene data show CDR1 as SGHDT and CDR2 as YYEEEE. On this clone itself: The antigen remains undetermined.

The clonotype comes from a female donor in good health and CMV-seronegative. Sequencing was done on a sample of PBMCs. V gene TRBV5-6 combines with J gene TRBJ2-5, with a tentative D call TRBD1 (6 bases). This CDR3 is CASSLNNQGRRETQYF. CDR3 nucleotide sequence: TGTGCCAGCAGCTTGAATAACCAGGGGAGACGAGAGACCCAGTACTTC.